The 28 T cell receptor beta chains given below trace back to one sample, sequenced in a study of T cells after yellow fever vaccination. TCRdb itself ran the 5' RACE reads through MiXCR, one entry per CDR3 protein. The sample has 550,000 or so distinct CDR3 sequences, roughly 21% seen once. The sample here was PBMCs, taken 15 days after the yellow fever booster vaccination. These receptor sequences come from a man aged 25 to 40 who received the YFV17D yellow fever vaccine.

CDR3 residues: CASRGGAGSPLHF. The CDR3 DNA reads as TGTGCCAGCAGAGGGGGGGCAGGTTCACCCCTCCACTTT. This chain links TRBV2 with TRBJ1-6, with D tentatively TRBD1 (6 bases). This CDR3 region has 13 residues. The V and J ends lost 6 bases and 9 bases respectively, with 12 bases between them. The germline V gene encodes CDR1 SNHLY and CDR2 FYNNEI. Looking up the rest from reference TRBV2 and TRBJ1-6 gives the full variable domain: EPEVTQTPSHQVTQMGQEVILRCVPISNHLYFYWYRQILGQKVEFLVSFYNNEISEKSEIFDDQFSVERPDGSNFTLKIRSTKLEDSAMYFCASRGGAGSPLHFGNGTRLTVT.

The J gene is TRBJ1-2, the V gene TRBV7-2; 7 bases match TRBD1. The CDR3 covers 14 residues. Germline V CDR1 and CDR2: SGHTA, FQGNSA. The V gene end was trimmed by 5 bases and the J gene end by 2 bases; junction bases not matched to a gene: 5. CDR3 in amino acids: CASSRSGQNYGYTF. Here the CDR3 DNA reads TGTGCCAGCAGCCGCTCGGGACAGAACTATGGCTACACCTTC.

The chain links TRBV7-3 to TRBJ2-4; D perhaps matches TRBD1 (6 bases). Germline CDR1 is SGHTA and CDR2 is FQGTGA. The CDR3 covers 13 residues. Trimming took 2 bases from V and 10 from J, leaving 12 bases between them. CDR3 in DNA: TGTGCCAGCAGCTTAGGGGACACCCCTATTCAGTACTTC. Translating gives CASSLGDTPIQYF.

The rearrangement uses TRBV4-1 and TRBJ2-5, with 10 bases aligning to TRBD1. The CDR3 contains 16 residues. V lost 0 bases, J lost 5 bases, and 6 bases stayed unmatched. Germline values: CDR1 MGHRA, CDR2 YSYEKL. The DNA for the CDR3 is TGCGCCAGCAGCCAAGACCAGACAGGGGGCTGGGAGACCCAGTACTTC. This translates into CASSQDQTGGWETQYF.

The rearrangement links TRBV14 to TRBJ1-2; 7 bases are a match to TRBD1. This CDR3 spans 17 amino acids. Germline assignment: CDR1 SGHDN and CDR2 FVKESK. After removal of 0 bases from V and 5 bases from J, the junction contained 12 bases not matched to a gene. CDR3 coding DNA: TGTGCCAGCAGCCAAGACGACATAACAGGGGCGGTTTATGGCTACACCTTC. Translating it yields CASSQDDITGAVYGYTF.

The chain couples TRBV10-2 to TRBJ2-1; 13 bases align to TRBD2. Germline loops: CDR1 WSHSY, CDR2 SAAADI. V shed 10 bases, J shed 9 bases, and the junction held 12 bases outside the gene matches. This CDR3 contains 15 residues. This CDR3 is CATLPTSGRKGEQFF. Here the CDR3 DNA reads TGCGCCACCCTACCGACTAGCGGGAGGAAGGGTGAGCAGTTCTTC.

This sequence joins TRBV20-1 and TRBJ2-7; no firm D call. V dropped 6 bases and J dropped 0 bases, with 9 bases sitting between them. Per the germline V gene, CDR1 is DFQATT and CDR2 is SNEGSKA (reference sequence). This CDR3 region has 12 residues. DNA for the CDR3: TGCAGTGCACACCTAATCTCCTACGAGCAGTACTTC. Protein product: CSAHLISYEQYF.

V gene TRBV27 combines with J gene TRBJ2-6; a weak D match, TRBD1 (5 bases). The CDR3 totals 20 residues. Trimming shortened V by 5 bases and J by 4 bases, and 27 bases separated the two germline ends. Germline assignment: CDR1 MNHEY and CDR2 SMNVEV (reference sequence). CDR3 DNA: TGTGCCAGCAGTCAATACCCTCCTGGCGGACAAGGGGCCGGGGCCAACGTCCTGACTTTC. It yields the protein CASSQYPPGGQGAGANVLTF.

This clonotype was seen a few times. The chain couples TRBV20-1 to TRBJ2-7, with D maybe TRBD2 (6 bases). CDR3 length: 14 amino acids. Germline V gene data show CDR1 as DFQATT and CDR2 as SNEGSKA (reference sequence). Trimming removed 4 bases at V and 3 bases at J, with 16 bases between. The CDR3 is CSAKSGMTSYEQYF. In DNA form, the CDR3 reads TGCAGTGCTAAATCAGGGATGACTAGCTACGAGCAGTACTTC.

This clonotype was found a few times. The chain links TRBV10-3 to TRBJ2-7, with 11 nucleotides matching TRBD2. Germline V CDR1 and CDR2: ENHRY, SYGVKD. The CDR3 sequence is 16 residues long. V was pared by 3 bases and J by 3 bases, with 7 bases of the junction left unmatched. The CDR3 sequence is CAISEGSSGRIYEQYF. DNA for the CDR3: TGTGCCATCAGTGAAGGTTCTAGCGGGAGGATCTACGAGCAGTACTTC.

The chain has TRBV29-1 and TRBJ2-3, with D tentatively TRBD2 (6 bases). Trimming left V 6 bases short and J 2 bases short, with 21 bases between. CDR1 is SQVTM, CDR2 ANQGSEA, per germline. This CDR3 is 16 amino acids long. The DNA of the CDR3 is TGCAGCGTCGCCCGGGAGCGGGCGATTGTCACAGATACGCAGTATTTT. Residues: CSVARERAIVTDTQYF.

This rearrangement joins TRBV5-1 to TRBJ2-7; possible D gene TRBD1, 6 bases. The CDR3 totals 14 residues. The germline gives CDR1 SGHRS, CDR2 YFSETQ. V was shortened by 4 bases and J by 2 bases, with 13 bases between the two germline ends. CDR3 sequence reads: CASSRLDRPYEQYF. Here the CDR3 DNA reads TGCGCCAGCAGCCGTTTAGACAGGCCCTACGAGCAGTACTTC.

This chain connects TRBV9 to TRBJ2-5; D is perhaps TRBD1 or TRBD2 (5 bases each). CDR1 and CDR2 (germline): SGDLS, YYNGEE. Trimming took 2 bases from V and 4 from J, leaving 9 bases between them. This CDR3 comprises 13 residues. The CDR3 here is CASSVRGRETQYF. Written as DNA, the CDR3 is TGTGCCAGCAGCGTGAGGGGAAGAGAGACCCAGTACTTC.

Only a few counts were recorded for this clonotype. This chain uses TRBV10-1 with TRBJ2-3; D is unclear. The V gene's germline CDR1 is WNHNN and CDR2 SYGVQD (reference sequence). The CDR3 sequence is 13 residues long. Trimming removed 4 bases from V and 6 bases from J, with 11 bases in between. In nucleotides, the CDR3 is TGCGCCAGCAGTGTCTTTAGAGAGGATACGCAGTATTTT. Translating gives CASSVFREDTQYF.

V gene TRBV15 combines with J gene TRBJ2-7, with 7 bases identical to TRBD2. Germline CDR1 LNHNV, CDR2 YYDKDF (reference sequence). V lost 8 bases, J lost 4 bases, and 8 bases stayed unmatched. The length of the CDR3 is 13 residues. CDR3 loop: CATSRGGLYEQYF. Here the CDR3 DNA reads TGTGCCACCTCCCGGGGAGGGCTGTACGAGCAGTACTTC.

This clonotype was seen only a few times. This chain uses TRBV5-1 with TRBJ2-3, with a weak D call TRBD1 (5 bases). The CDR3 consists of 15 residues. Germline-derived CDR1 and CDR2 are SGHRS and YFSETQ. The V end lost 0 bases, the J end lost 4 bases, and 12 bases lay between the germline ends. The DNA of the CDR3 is TGCGCCAGCAGCTTGGGACAGCTGGGATCAGATACGCAGTATTTT. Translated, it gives CASSLGQLGSDTQYF.

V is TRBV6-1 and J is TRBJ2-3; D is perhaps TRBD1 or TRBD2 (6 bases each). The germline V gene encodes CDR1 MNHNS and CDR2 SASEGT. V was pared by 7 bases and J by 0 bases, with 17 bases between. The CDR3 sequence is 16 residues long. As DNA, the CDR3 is TGTGCCAGCATCGGGGGCAGGCGAACTAGCACAGATACGCAGTATTTT. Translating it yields CASIGGRRTSTDTQYF.

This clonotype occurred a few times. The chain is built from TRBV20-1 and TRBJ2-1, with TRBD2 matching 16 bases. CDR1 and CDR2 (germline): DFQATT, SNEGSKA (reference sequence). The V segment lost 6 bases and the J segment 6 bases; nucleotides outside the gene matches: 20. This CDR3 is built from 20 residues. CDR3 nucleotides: TGCAGTGCCCCCTACCCAGGGGGGACTAGCGGGAGGGCCCGGGTCAATGAGCAGTTCTTC. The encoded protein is CSAPYPGGTSGRARVNEQFF.

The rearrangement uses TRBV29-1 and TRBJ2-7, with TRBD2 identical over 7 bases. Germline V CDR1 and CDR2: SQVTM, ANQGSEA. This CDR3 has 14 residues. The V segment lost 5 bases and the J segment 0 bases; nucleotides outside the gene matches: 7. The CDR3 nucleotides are TGCAGCGTTCCTGGGAGGGAAGGCTCCTACGAGCAGTACTTC. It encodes CSVPGREGSYEQYF.

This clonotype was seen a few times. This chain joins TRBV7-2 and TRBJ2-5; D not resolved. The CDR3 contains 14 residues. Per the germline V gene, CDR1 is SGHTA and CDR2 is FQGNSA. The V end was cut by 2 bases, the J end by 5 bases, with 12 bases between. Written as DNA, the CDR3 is TGTGCCAGCAGCTTATCTAGGGCCCAGGAGACCCAGTACTTC. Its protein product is CASSLSRAQETQYF.

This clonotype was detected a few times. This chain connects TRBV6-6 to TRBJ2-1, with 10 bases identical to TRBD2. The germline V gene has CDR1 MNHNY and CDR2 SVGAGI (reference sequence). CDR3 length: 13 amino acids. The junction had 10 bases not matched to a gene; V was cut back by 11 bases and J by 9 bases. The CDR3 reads CAGVAGGSGEQFF. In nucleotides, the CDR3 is TGTGCCGGAGTAGCGGGAGGATCCGGTGAGCAGTTCTTC.

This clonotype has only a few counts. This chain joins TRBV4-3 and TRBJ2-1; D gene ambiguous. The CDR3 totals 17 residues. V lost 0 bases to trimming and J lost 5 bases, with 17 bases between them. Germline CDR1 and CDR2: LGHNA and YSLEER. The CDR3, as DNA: TGCGCCAGCAGCCAAGAACGGGTCAAGGGCCGGAACAATGAGCAGTTCTTC. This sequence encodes CASSQERVKGRNNEQFF.

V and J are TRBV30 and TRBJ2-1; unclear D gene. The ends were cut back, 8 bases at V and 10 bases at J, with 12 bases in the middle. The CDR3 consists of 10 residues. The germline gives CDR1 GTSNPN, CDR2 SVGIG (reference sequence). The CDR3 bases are TGTGCCCTCCAGGATTCGGAGCAGTTCTTC. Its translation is CALQDSEQFF. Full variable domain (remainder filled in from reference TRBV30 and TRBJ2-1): SQTIHQWPATLVQPVGSPLSLECTVEGTSNPNLYWYRQAAGRGLQLLFYSVGIGQISSEVPQNLSASRPQDRQFILSSKKLLLSDSGFYLCALQDSEQFFGPGTRLTVL.

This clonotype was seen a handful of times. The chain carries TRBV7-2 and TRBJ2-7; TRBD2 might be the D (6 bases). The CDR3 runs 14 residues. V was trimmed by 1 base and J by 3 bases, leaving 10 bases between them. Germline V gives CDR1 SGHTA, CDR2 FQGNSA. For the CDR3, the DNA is TGTGCCAGCAGCTTAGATACCGGGAGCTACGAGCAGTACTTC. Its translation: CASSLDTGSYEQYF.

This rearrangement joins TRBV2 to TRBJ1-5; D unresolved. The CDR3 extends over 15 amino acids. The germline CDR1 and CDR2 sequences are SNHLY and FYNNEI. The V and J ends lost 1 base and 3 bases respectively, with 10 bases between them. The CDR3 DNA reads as TGTGCCAGCAGTGAAGTAGGCCCAATCAATCAGCCCCAGCATTTT. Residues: CASSEVGPINQPQHF. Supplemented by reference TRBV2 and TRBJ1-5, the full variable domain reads EPEVTQTPSHQVTQMGQEVILRCVPISNHLYFYWYRQILGQKVEFLVSFYNNEISEKSEIFDDQFSVERPDGSNFTLKIRSTKLEDSAMYFCASSEVGPINQPQHFGDGTRLSIL.

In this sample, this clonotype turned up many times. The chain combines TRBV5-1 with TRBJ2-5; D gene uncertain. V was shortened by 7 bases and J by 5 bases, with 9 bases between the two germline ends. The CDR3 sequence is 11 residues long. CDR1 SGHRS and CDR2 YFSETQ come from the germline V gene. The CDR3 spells CASSDGETQYF. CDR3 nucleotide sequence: TGCGCCAGCTCCGACGGGGAGACCCAGTACTTC.

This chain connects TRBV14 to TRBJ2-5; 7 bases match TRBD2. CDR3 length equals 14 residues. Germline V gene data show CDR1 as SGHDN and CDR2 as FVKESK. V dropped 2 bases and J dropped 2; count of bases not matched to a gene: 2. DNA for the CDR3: TGTGCCAGCAGCCAATCTAGCGGACAAGAGACCCAGTACTTC. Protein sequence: CASSQSSGQETQYF.

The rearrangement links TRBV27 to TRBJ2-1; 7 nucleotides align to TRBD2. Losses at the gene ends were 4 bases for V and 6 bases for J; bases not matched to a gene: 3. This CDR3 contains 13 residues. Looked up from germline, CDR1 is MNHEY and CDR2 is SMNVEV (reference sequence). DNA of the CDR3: TGTGCCAGCAGTTACGGGGGGATCAATGAGCAGTTCTTC. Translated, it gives CASSYGGINEQFF.